What follows are 24 T cell receptor beta chains derived from one specimen sequenced in a study of cytomegalovirus exposure and HLA in healthy donors. This PCR relied on a set of 60 Vbeta primers and 13 Jbeta primers. Assay used: immunoSEQ multiplex PCR; TCRdb lists only in-frame clones, some missing. The sample yields more than 95,000 clones, about 80% seen once. The source material was PBMCs. Every receptor here comes from a young woman in good health and CMV-seropositive.

The chain recombines TRBV13 with TRBJ1-1, with no clear D. The germline V gene has CDR1 PRHDT and CDR2 FYEKMQ (reference sequence). This CDR3 comprises 12 residues. V lost 2 bases to trimming and J lost 5 bases, with 6 bases between them. The CDR3 sequence is CASSLRGTEAFF. CDR3 in DNA: TGTGCCAGCAGCTTACGAGGGACTGAAGCTTTCTTT.

This clone was observed a few times. This specimen includes other DNA sequences encoding the same CDR3. The chain employs TRBV30 and TRBJ2-2, with 8 bases matching TRBD2. CDR3 length equals 17 residues. V shed 5 bases and J 0 bases; nucleotides not matched to a gene: 11. CDR1 is GTSNPN and CDR2 is SVGIG in the germline V gene (reference sequence). The CDR3 here is CAWAVYGRASNTGELFF. For the CDR3, the DNA is TGTGCCTGGGCCGTTTACGGGAGGGCCTCGAACACCGGGGAGCTGTTTTTT.

The rearrangement joins TRBV18 to TRBJ2-1; unclear D gene. V was clipped by 5 bases and J by 6 bases, with 8 bases between them. Per germline, CDR1 KGHSH and CDR2 LQKENI. This CDR3 is 12 amino acids long. CDR3 sequence reads: CASSYPGNEQFF. DNA for the CDR3: TGTGCCAGCTCATACCCCGGCAATGAGCAGTTCTTC.

This clone was seen just once. J is TRBJ2-3 and V is TRBV7-9; TRBD2 aligns across 11 bases. CDR3 length: 17 amino acids. V lost 3 bases, J lost 2 bases, and 7 bases stayed unmatched. The V gene's germline CDR1 is SEHNR and CDR2 FQNEAQ (reference sequence). The CDR3 nucleotides are TGTGCCAGCAGCTTCCCGAAGACTAGCGGGGACACAGATACGCAGTATTTT. Translating it yields CASSFPKTSGDTDTQYF.

This clone was observed a few times. V is TRBV2 and J is TRBJ1-1, with TRBD1 matching over 8 bases. Per the germline V gene, CDR1 is SNHLY and CDR2 is FYNNEI. V was clipped by 5 bases and J by 1 base; unmatched bases: 3. CDR3 length: 14 residues. The CDR3 loop reads CASSRQGSNTEAFF. Written as DNA, the CDR3 is TGTGCCAGCAGTAGACAGGGGTCGAACACTGAAGCTTTCTTT.

The chain recombines TRBV6-5 with TRBJ1-5; no firm D call. There are 12 residues in the CDR3. The V gene lost 6 bases and the J gene lost 3 bases, with 6 bases spanning the gap. The germline V gene has CDR1 MNHEY and CDR2 SVGAGI. The DNA of the CDR3 is TGTGCCAGCAGGAGTTCCAATCAGCCCCAGCATTTT. Translation gives CASRSSNQPQHF.

The chain carries TRBV7-9 and TRBJ1-3; D unclear. This CDR3 region has 12 residues. Germline CDR1 reads SEHNR; CDR2 reads FQNEAQ (reference sequence). Trimming pared 6 bases from V and 7 bases from J, leaving 10 bases between. CDR3 nucleotides: TGTGCCAGCAGAGAGGGTATGAACACCATATATTTT. Translation: CASREGMNTIYF.

The V gene is TRBV9, the J gene TRBJ2-1; 13 bases align to TRBD2. Germline loops: CDR1 SGDLS, CDR2 YYNGEE. This CDR3 has 15 amino acids. The trim removed 2 bases at V and 9 bases at J, leaving 5 bases unmatched. The CDR3 coding sequence is TGTGCCAGCAGCGTTGGACTAGCGGGAGACAGTGAGCAGTTCTTC. This translates into CASSVGLAGDSEQFF. Supplemented by reference TRBV9 and TRBJ2-1, the full variable domain reads DSGVTQTPKHLITATGQRVTLRCSPRSGDLSVYWYQQSLDQGLQFLIQYYNGEERAKGNILERFSAQQFPDLHSELNLSSLELGDSALYFCASSVGLAGDSEQFFGPGTRLTVL.

This clone was counted a few times. The V and J genes are TRBV7-9 and TRBJ2-7; D might be TRBD1 (6 bases). Trimming removed 5 bases at V and 6 bases at J, with 11 bases between. The germline gives CDR1 SEHNR, CDR2 FQNEAQ (reference sequence). The CDR3 contains 12 residues. This CDR3 reads CASSGQGGEQYF. The CDR3 DNA is TGTGCCAGCAGCGGACAAGGGGGCGAGCAGTACTTC.

This clone has just one count. This rearrangement joins TRBV1 to TRBJ2-7; TRBD1, the table's D call, lacks a check against the DNA. TRBV1 is a known pseudogene. This CDR3 is built from 14 residues. The CDR3 DNA reads as TGCACCAGCACTCTCGGCAGGCCAGCTTACGAGCAGTACTTC. This encodes CTSTLGRPAYEQYF.

The chain combines TRBV5-1 with TRBJ2-7, with 13 positions matching TRBD2. Per germline, CDR1 SGHRS and CDR2 YFSETQ. Germline trimming cut 3 bases from V and 4 bases from J; bases unmatched to any gene: 1. The CDR3 sequence is 14 residues long. CDR3 loop: CASSSLAGGYEQYF. The CDR3 nucleotides are TGCGCCAGCAGCTCACTAGCGGGAGGGTACGAGCAGTACTTC.

The chain uses TRBV19 and TRBJ1-5; a weak D match, TRBD1 (5 bases). CDR3 length equals 16 residues. Deletions cut 9 bases from V and 1 base from J, with 19 bases between. In germline, CDR1 is LNHDA, CDR2 SQIVND (reference sequence). CDR3 residues: CASRRQSLGSNQPQHF. CDR3 bases: TGTGCCAGCCGGAGACAGTCGCTAGGGAGCAATCAGCCCCAGCATTTT. Drawing the rest from reference TRBV19 and TRBJ1-5, the complete variable domain is DGGITQSPKYLFRKEGQNVTLSCEQNLNHDAMYWYRQDPGQGLRLIYYSQIVNDFQKGDIAEGYSVSREKKESFPLTVTSAQKNPTAFYLCASRRQSLGSNQPQHFGDGTRLSIL.

This chain connects TRBV28 to TRBJ1-2; D call uncertain. This CDR3 contains 15 residues. V lost 3 bases and J lost 6, with 17 bases in between. The germline CDR1 and CDR2 sequences are MDHEN and SYDVKM. In DNA, the CDR3 is TGTGCCAGCAGTTTCGGGGTATGGACCCTTAATGGCTACACCTTC. It yields the protein CASSFGVWTLNGYTF.

This chain uses TRBV29-1 with TRBJ2-2, with a tentative D call TRBD2 (6 bases). Germline V lookup: CDR1 SQVTM, CDR2 ANQGSEA. With 3 bases removed from V and 1 base from J, the gap between germline ends came to 9 bases. This CDR3 has 14 amino acids. CDR3 sequence: CSVDSGVNTGELFF. DNA for the CDR3: TGCAGCGTTGATAGCGGAGTGAACACCGGGGAGCTGTTTTTT.

This clone was counted a few times. V is TRBV2 and J is TRBJ2-1; perhaps TRBD1 as D (5 bases). The germline V gene encodes CDR1 SNHLY and CDR2 FYNNEI. The CDR3 is made up of 15 amino acids. Trimming removed 2 bases at V and 4 bases at J, with 12 bases between. For the CDR3, the DNA is TGTGCCAGCAGTGAACGGAGACAGATATACAATGAGCAGTTCTTC. Protein sequence: CASSERRQIYNEQFF.

The chain carries TRBV2 and TRBJ1-6; no clear D gene. With 5 bases removed from V and 5 bases from J, the gap between germline ends came to 4 bases. The V gene's germline CDR1 is SNHLY and CDR2 FYNNEI. CDR3 length equals 12 residues. CDR3 residues: CASSSDNSPLHF. In nucleotides, the CDR3 is TGTGCCAGCAGTAGCGATAATTCACCCCTCCACTTT.

The V call is TRBV7-3, the J call TRBJ2-1, with D unclear. The CDR3 is made up of 13 amino acids. With 5 bases removed from V and 4 bases from J, the gap between germline ends came to 9 bases. Germline V gives CDR1 SGHTA, CDR2 FQGTGA. In nucleotides, the CDR3 is TGTGCCAGCAGCCGCGATCGGTACAATGAGCAGTTCTTC. It encodes CASSRDRYNEQFF.

V usage is TRBV27 and J usage is TRBJ2-7, with 7 bases fitting TRBD2. This CDR3 is built from 14 residues. The germline gives CDR1 MNHEY, CDR2 SMNVEV (reference sequence). After removal of 2 bases from V and 3 bases from J, the junction contained 4 bases not matched to a gene. The CDR3 region has the DNA TGTGCCAGCAGTTTAGATGCGGGAGTCTACGAGCAGTACTTC. Translating it yields CASSLDAGVYEQYF.

This clone was recorded only once. The chain uses TRBV5-8 and TRBJ2-1; a possible D gene is TRBD2 (5 bases). Germline lookup yields CDR1 SGHTS and CDR2 YDEGEE. Trimming pared 0 bases from V and 0 bases from J, leaving 7 bases between. The CDR3 has 15 amino acids. The CDR3 spells CASSLALDSYNEQFF. In DNA form, the CDR3 reads TGTGCCAGCAGCTTGGCACTAGACTCCTACAATGAGCAGTTCTTC.

This sequence joins TRBV18 and TRBJ1-1; the match to TRBD1 covers 8 bases. This CDR3 has 20 amino acids. Trimming at V came to 0 bases and at J to 0 bases, leaving 15 bases not matched to a gene. Germline V CDR1 and CDR2: KGHSH, LQKENI. CDR3 sequence (DNA): TGTGCCAGCTCACCACCGGGGGCAGGGGGCGCTTGGGGTATGAACACTGAAGCTTTCTTT. Encoded protein: CASSPPGAGGAWGMNTEAFF.

This chain links TRBV11-3 with TRBJ1-1; D is unresolved. The CDR3 has 13 residues. With 7 bases removed from V and 3 bases from J, the gap between germline ends came to 12 bases. Germline V lookup: CDR1 SGHNT, CDR2 YENEEA. The chain's CDR3 is CASTPPGYTEAFF. CDR3 in DNA: TGTGCCAGCACTCCCCCGGGGTACACTGAAGCTTTCTTT.

This rearrangement joins TRBV6-4 to TRBJ2-1; a possible D gene is TRBD1 (6 bases). This CDR3 is built from 17 residues. Per the germline V gene, CDR1 is MRHNA and CDR2 is SNTAGT. Trimming stripped 0 bases from V and 3 bases from J, with 15 bases between. The CDR3 is CASSDSGASRGYNEQFF. The CDR3 region has the DNA TGTGCCAGCAGTGACTCTGGGGCTAGCAGGGGCTACAATGAGCAGTTCTTC.

V usage is TRBV28 and J usage is TRBJ2-3; 12 bases match TRBD2. The junction had 19 bases not matched to a gene; V was cut back by 7 bases and J by 5 bases. In germline, CDR1 is MDHEN, CDR2 SYDVKM. The CDR3 spans 19 residues. Here the CDR3 reads CASTPGGTSGHEHVDTQYF. CDR3 sequence (DNA): TGTGCCAGCACCCCGGGCGGGACTAGCGGGCACGAGCATGTAGATACGCAGTATTTT.

The chain joins TRBV27 to TRBJ2-1, with 16 positions matching TRBD2. This CDR3 is 20 amino acids long. V trimming: 6 bases; J trimming: 0 bases; junction bases outside the gene matches: 11. In germline, CDR1 is MNHEY, CDR2 SMNVEV (reference sequence). CDR3 sequence reads: CASSPLRGLAGGSSYNEQFF. In nucleotides, the CDR3 is TGTGCCAGCAGCCCTCTTAGGGGACTAGCGGGAGGGAGCTCCTACAATGAGCAGTTCTTC.